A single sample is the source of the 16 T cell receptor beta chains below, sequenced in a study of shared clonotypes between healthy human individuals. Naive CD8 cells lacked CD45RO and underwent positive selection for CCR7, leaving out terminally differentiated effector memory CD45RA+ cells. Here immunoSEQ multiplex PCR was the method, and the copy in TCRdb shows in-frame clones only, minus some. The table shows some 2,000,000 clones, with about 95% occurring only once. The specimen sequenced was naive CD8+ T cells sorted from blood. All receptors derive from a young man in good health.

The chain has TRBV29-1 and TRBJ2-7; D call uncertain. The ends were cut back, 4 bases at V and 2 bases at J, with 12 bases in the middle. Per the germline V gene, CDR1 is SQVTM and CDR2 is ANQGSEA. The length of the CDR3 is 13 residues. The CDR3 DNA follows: TGCAGCGTTGTCGGTATTGGAGCCTACGAGCAGTACTTC. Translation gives CSVVGIGAYEQYF.

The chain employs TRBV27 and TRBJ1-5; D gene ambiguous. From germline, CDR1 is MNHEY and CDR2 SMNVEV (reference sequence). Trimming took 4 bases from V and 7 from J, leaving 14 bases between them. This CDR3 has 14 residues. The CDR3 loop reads CASSSLKVGQPQHF. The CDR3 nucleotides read TGTGCCAGCAGTTCCCTCAAGGTTGGGCAGCCCCAGCATTTT.

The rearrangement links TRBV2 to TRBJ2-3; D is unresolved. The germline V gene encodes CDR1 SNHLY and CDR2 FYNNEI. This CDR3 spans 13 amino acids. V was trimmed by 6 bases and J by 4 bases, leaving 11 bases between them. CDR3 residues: CASRAISADTQYF. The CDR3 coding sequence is TGTGCCAGCAGGGCGATAAGCGCAGATACGCAGTATTTT.

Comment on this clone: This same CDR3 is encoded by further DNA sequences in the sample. CDR3 in amino acids: CASSLAPGSYEQYF. CDR3 nucleotide sequence: TGCGCCAGCAGCTTGGCGCCCGGCTCCTACGAGCAGTACTTC. This sequence joins TRBV5-1 and TRBJ2-7; D unresolved. The CDR3 covers 14 residues. CDR1 is SGHRS and CDR2 is YFSETQ in the germline V gene. The germline V and J ends were trimmed by 0 bases and 0 bases, with 7 bases remaining between them.

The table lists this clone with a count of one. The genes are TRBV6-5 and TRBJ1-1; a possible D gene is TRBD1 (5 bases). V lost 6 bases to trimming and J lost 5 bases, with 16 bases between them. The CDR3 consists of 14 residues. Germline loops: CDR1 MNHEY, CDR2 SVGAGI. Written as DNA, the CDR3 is TGTGCCAGCAGCTGGGTTGGGGGAGGAACTGAAGCTTTCTTT. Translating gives CASSWVGGGTEAFF.

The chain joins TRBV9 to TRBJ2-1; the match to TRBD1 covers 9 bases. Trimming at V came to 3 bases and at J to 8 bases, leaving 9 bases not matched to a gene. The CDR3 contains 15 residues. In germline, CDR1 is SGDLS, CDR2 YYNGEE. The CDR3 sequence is CASSARDRELDEQFF. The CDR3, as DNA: TGTGCCAGCAGCGCCCGGGACAGGGAGTTGGATGAGCAGTTCTTC.

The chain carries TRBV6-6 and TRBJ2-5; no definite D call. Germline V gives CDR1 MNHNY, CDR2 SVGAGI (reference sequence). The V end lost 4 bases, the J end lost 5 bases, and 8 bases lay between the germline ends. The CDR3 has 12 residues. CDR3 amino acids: CASSSTAETQYF. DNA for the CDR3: TGTGCCAGCAGTTCCACTGCTGAGACCCAGTACTTC.

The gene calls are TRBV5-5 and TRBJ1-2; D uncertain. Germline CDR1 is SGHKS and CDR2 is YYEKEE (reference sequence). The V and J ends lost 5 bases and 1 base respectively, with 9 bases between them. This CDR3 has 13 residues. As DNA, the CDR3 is TGTGCCAGCAGTCATTCGGGTAACTATGGCTACACCTTC. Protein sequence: CASSHSGNYGYTF.

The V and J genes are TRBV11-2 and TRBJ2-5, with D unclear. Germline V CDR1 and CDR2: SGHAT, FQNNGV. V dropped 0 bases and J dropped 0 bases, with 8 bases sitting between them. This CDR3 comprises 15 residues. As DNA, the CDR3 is TGTGCCAGCAGCTTAGAATGGACCCACCAAGAGACCCAGTACTTC. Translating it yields CASSLEWTHQETQYF.

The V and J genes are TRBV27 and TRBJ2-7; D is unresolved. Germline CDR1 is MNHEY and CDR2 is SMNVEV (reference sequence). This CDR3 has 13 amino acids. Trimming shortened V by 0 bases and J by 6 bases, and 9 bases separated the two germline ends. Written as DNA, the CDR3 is TGTGCCAGCAGTTTATCACTCGGGTCCGAGCAGTACTTC. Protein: CASSLSLGSEQYF.

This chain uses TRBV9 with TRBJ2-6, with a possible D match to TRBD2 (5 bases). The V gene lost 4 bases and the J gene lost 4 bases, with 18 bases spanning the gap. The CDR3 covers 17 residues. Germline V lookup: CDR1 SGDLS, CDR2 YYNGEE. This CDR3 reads CASSRTGLFEGANVLTF. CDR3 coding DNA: TGTGCCAGCAGCAGAACTGGACTTTTTGAAGGGGCCAACGTCCTGACTTTC.

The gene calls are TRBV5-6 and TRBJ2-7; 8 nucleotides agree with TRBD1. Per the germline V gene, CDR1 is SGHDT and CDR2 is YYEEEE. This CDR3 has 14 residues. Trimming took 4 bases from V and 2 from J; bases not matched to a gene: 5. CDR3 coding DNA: TGTGCCAGCAGCCGACAGGGGACCACCTACGAGCAGTACTTC. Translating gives CASSRQGTTYEQYF.

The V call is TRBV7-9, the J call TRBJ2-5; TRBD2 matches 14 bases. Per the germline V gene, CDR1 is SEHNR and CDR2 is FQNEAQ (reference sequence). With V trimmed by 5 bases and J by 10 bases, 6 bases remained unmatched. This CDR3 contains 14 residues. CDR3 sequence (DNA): TGTGCCAGCAGCCCGACTAGCGGGAGGGGGGACCAGTACTTC. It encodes CASSPTSGRGDQYF. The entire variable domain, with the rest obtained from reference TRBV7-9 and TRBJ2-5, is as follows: DTGVSQNPRHKITKRGQNVTFRCDPISEHNRLYWYRQTLGQGPEFLTYFQNEAQLEKSRLLSDRFSAERPKGSFSTLEIQRTEQGDSAMYLCASSPTSGRGDQYFGPGTRLLVL.

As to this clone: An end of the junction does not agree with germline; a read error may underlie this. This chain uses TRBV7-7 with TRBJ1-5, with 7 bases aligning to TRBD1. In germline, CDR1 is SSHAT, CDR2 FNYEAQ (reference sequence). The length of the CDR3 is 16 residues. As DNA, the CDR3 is TGTGCTAGCAGCTCCCTGGGGGGACAGCCATATCAGCCCCAGCATTTT. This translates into CASSSLGGQPYQPQHF.

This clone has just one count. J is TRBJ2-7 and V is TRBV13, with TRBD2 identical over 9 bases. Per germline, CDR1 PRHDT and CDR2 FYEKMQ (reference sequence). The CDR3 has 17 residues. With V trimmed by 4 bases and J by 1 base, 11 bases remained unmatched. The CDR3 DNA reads TGTGCCAGCAGCTCGGGTTCAGCGGGAGGTAGGTCCTACGAGCAGTACTTC. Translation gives CASSSGSAGGRSYEQYF.

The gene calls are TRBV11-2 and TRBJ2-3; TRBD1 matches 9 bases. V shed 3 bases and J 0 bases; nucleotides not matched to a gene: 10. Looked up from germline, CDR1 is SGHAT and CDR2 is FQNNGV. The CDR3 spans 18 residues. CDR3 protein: CASSLFFTGGSSTDTQYF. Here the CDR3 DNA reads TGTGCCAGCAGCTTGTTCTTCACAGGGGGCTCTAGCACAGATACGCAGTATTTT.